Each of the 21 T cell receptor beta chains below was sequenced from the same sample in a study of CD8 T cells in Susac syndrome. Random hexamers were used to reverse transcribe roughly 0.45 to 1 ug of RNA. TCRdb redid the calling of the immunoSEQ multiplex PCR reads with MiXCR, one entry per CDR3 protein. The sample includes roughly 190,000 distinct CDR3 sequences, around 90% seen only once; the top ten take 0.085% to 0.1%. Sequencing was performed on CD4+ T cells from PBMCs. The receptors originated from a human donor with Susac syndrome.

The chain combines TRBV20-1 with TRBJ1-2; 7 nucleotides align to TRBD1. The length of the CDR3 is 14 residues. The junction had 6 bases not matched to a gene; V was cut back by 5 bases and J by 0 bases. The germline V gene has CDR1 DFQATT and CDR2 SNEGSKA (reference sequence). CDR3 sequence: CSAGDSSSNYGYTF. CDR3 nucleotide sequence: TGCAGTGCTGGGGACAGCTCATCTAACTATGGCTACACCTTC.

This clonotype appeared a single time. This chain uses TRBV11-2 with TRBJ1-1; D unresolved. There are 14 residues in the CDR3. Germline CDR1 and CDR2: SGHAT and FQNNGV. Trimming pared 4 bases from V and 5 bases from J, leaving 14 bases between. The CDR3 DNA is TGTGCCAGCAGCTCATACCAACAGCGTACTGAAGCTTTCTTT. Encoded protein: CASSSYQQRTEAFF.

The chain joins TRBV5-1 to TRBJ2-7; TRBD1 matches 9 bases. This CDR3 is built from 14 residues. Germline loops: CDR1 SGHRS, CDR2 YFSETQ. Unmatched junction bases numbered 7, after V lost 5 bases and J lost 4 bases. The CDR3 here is CASRPGTGFYEQYF. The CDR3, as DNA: TGCGCCAGCAGACCCGGGACAGGGTTTTACGAGCAGTACTTC.

Here the CDR3 DNA reads TGTGCCAGCAGAGGTAGCGGGGGGGATTCGGGTGAGCAGTTCTTC. It encodes CASRGSGGDSGEQFF. The chain carries TRBV12-3 or TRBV12-4 and TRBJ2-1, with 11 bases lining up with TRBD2. The CDR3 is 15 residues long. Unmatched junction bases numbered 10, after V lost 6 bases and J lost 9 bases.

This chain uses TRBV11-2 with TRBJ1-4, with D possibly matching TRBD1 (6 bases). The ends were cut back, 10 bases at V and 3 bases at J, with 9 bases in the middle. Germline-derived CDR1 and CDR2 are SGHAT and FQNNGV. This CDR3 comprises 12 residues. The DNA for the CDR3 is TGTGCCACAGGGGTTGCTAATGAAAAACTGTTTTTT. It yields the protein CATGVANEKLFF.

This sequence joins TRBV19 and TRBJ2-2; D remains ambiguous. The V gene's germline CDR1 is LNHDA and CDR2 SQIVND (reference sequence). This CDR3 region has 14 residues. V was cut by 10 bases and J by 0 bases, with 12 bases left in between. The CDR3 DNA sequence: TGTGCCACCCAAAATACCCCGAACACCGGGGAGCTGTTTTTT. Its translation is CATQNTPNTGELFF.

CDR3 residues: CASSGQGPHEQYF. In DNA form, the CDR3 reads TGTGCCAGCAGTGGGCAAGGGCCCCACGAGCAGTACTTC. The gene calls are TRBV2 and TRBJ2-7, with D unresolved. Looked up from germline, CDR1 is SNHLY and CDR2 is FYNNEI. CDR3 length equals 13 residues. Trimming cost V 4 bases and J 5 bases, with 12 bases left between them.

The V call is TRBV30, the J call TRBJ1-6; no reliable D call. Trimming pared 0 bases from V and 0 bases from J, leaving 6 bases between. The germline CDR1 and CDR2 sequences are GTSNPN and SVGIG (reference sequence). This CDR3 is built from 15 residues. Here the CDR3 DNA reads TGTGCCTGGAGTGTAGGGAGCTCCTATAATTCACCCCTCCACTTT. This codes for CAWSVGSSYNSPLHF. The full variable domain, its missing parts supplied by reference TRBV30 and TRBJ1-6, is SQTIHQWPATLVQPVGSPLSLECTVEGTSNPNLYWYRQAAGRGLQLLFYSVGIGQISSEVPQNLSASRPQDRQFILSSKKLLLSDSGFYLCAWSVGSSYNSPLHFGNGTRLTVT.

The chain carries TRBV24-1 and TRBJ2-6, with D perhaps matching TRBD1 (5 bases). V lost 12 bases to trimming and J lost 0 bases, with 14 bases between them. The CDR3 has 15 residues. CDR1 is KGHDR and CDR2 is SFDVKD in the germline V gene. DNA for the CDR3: TGTGCCGGTGGGGCGCAGGCCTCTGGGGCCAACGTCCTGACTTTC. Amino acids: CAGGAQASGANVLTF.

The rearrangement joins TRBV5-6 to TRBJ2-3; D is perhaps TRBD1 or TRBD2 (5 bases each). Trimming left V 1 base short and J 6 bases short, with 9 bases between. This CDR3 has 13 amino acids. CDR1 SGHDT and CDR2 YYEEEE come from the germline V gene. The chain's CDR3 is CASSLRGVDTQYF. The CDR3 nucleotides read TGTGCCAGCAGCTTGAGGGGAGTTGATACGCAGTATTTT. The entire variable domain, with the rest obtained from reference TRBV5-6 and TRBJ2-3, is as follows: DAGVTQSPTHLIKTRGQQVTLRCSPKSGHDTVSWYQQALGQGPQFIFQYYEEEERQRGNFPDRFSGHQFPNYSSELNVNALLLGDSALYLCASSLRGVDTQYFGPGTRLTVL.

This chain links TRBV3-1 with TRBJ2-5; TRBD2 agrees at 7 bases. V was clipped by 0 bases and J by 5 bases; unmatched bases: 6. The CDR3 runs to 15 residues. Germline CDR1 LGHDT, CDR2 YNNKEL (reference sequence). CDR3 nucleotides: TGTGCCAGCAGCCAAGAACTAGCGTCGTGGGAGACCCAGTACTTC. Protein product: CASSQELASWETQYF.

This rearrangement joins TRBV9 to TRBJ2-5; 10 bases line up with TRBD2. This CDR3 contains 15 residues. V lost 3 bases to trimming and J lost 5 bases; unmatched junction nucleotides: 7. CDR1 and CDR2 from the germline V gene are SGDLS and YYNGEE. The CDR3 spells CASSAASGSWETQYF. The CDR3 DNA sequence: TGTGCCAGCAGCGCGGCTAGCGGGAGCTGGGAGACCCAGTACTTC.

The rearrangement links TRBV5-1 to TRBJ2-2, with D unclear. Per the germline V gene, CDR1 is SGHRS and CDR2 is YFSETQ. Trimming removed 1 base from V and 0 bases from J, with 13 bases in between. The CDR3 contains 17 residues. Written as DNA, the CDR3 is TGCGCCAGCAGCTTGAGGACCCACTACGCGAACACCGGGGAGCTGTTTTTT. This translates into CASSLRTHYANTGELFF.

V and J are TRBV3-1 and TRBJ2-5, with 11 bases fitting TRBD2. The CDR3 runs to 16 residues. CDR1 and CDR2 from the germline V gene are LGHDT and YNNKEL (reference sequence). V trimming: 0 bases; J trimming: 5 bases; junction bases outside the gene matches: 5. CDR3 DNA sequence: TGTGCCAGCAGCCAAGATAGCGGGGGGGCCCCGGAGACCCAGTACTTC. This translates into CASSQDSGGAPETQYF.

CDR3 residues: CASSPGEETQYF. In DNA form, the CDR3 reads TGTGCCAGCTCACCTGGGGAAGAGACCCAGTACTTC. The chain carries TRBV18 and TRBJ2-5; no clear D. CDR3 size: 12 residues. Germline V gene lookup returns CDR1 KGHSH and CDR2 LQKENI. The ends were cut back, 3 bases at V and 3 bases at J, with 5 bases in the middle.

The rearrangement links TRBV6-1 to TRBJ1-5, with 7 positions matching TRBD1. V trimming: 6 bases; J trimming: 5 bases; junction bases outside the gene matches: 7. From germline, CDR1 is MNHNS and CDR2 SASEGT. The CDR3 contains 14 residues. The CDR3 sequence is CASRGSTGYQPQHF. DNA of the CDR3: TGTGCCAGCAGGGGTTCGACAGGGTATCAGCCCCAGCATTTT.

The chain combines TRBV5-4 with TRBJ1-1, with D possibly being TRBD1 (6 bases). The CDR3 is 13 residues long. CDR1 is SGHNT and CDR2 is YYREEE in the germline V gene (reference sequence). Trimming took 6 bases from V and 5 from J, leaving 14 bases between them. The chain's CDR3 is CASIRQAGTEAFF. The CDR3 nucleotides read TGTGCCAGCATCCGACAGGCTGGAACTGAAGCTTTCTTT.

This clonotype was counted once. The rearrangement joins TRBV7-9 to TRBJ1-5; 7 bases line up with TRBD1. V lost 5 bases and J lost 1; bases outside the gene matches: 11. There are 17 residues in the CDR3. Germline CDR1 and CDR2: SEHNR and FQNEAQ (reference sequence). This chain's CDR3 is CASSHSEGGGSNQPQHF. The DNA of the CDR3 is TGTGCCAGCAGCCACTCAGAAGGGGGCGGAAGCAATCAGCCCCAGCATTTT.

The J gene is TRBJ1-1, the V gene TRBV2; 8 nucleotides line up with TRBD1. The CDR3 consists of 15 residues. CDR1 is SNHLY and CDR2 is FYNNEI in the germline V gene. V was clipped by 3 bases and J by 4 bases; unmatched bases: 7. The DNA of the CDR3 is TGTGCCAGCAGTGATAGGACAGGGAAAGGCACTGAAGCTTTCTTT. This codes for CASSDRTGKGTEAFF.

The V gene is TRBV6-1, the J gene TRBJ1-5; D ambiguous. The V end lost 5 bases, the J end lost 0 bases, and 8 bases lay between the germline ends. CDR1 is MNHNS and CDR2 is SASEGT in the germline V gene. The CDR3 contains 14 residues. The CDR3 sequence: CASSSAYSNQPQHF. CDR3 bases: TGTGCCAGCAGTTCCGCTTATAGCAATCAGCCCCAGCATTTT.

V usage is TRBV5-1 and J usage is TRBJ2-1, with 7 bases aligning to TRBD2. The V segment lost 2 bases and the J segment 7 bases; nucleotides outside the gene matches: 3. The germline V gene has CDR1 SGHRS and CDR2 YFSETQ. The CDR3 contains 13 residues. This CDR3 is CASSFLAENEQFF. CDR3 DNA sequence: TGCGCCAGCAGCTTCCTAGCGGAAAATGAGCAGTTCTTC.